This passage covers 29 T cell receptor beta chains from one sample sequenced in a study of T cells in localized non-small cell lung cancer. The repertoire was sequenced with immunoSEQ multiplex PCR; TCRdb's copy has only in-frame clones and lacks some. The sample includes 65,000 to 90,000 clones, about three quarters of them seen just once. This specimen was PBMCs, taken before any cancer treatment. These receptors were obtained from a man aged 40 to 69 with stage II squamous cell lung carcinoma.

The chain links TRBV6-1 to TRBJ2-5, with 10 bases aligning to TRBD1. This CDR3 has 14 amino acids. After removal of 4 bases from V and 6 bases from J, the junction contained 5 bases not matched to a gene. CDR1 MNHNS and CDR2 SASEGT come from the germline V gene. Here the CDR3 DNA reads TGTGCCAGCAGTGCCGGACAGGGGGGTAAGACCCAGTACTTC. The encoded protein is CASSAGQGGKTQYF.

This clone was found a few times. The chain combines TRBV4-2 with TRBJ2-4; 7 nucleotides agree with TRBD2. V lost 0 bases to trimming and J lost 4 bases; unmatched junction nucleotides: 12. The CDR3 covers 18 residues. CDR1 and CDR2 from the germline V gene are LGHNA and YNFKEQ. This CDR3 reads CASSQDLGTSVLKNIQYF. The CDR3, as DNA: TGTGCCAGCAGCCAAGACTTAGGCACTAGCGTGTTGAAAAACATTCAGTACTTC.

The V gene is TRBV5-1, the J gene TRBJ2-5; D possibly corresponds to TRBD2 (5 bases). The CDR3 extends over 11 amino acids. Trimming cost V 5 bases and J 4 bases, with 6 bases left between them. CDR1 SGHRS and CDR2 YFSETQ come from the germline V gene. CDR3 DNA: TGCGCCAGCAGGCGGGCAGAGACCCAGTACTTC. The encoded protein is CASRRAETQYF.

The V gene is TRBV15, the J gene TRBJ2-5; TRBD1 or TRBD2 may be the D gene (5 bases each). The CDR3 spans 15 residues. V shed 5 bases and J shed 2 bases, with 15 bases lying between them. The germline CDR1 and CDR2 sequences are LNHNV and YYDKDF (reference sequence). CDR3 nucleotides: TGTGCCACCAGCTGGGGGTTGGGGTCTCAAGAGACCCAGTACTTC. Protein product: CATSWGLGSQETQYF.

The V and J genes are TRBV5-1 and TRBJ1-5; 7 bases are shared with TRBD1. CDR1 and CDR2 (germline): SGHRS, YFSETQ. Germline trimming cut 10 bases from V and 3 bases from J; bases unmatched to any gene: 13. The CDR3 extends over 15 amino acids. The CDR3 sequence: CAGKGEGAHNQPQHF. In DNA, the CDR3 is TGCGCCGGGAAGGGGGAGGGGGCTCACAATCAGCCCCAGCATTTT.

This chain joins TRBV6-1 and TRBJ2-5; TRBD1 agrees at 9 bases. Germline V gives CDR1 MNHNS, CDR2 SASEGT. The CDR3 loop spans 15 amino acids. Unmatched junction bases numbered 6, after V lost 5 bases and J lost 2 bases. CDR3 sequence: CASSKGDREQETQYF. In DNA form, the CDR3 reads TGTGCCAGCAGTAAAGGGGACAGGGAGCAAGAGACCCAGTACTTC.

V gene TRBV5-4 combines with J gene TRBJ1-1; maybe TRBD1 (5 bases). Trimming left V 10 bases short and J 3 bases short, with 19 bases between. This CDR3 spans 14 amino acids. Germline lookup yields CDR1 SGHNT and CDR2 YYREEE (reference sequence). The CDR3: CAGFWGVGDTEAFF. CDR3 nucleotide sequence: TGTGCCGGCTTCTGGGGCGTAGGCGACACTGAAGCTTTCTTT.

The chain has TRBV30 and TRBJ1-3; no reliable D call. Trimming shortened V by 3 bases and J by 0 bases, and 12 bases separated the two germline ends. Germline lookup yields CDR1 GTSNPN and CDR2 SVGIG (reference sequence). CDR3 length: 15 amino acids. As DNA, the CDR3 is TGTGCCTGGAGAGGCCATGGAAGCTCTGGAAACACCATATATTTT. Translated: CAWRGHGSSGNTIYF.

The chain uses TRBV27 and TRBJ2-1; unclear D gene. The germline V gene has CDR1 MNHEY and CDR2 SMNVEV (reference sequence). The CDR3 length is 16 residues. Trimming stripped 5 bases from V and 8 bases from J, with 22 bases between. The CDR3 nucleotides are TGTGCCAGCAGTCCCCCCGGAACCTCGAGTCTGGATGAGCAGTTCTTC. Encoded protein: CASSPPGTSSLDEQFF.

The CDR3 spells CASSLVGAWGSPLHF. The CDR3 DNA reads as TGTGCCAGCAGCTTAGTCGGGGCATGGGGATCACCCCTCCACTTT. The chain uses TRBV7-8 and TRBJ1-6; D is perhaps TRBD1 (5 bases). The germline gives CDR1 SGHVS, CDR2 FQNEAQ. This CDR3 has 15 amino acids. The V end was cut by 1 base, the J end by 10 bases, with 14 bases between.

This chain's CDR3 is CASSYPRAEQYF. As DNA, the CDR3 is TGTGCCAGCAGTTACCCTCGTGCTGAGCAGTACTTC. V is TRBV6-6 and J is TRBJ2-7; D is unresolved. The CDR3 runs to 12 residues. Germline V gene data show CDR1 as MNHNY and CDR2 as SVGAGI (reference sequence). Trimming took 2 bases from V and 7 from J, leaving 9 bases between them.

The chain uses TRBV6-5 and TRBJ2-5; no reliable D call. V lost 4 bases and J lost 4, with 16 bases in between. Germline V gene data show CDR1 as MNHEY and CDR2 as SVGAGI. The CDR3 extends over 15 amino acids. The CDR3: CASSSSPFGPETQYF. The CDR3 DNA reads TGTGCCAGCAGTTCCAGTCCGTTCGGGCCAGAGACCCAGTACTTC.

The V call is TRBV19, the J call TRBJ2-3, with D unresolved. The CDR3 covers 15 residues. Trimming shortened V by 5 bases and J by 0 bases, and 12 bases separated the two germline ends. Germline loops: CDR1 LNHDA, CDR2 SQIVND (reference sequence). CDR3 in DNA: TGTGCCAGTAGTTCCCCAGCCCTTAGCACAGATACGCAGTATTTT. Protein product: CASSSPALSTDTQYF.

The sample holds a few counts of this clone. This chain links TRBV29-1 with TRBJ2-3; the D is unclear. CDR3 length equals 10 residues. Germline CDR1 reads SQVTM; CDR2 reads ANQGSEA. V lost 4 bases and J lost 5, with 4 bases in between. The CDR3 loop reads CSVGRDTQYF. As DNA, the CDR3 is TGCAGCGTTGGGAGAGATACGCAGTATTTT.

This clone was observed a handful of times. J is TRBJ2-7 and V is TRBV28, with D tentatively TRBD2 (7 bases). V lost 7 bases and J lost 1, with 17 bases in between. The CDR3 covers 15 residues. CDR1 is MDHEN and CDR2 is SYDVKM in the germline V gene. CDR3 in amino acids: CASTKGGAKSYEQYF. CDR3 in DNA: TGTGCCAGCACTAAAGGGGGGGCTAAATCCTACGAGCAGTACTTC.

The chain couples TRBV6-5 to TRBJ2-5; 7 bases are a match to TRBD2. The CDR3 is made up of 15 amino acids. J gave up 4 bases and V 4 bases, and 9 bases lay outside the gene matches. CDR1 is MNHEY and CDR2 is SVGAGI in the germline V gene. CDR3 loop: CASSSSVGGRETQYF. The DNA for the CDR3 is TGTGCCAGCAGTTCCTCGGTCGGGGGGAGAGAGACCCAGTACTTC.

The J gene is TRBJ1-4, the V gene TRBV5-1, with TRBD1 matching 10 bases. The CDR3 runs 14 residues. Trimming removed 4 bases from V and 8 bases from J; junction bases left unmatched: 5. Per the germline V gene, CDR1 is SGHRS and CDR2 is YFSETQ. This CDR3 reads CASSLGQGREKLFF. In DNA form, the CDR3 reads TGCGCCAGCAGCCTGGGACAGGGGAGGGAAAAACTGTTTTTT.

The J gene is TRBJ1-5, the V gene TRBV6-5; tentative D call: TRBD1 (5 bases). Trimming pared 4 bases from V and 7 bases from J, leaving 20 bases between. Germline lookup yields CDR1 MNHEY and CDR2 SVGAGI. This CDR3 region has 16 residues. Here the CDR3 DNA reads TGTGCCAGCAGTTCCGTGACAGACCCAAACGGGCAGCCCCAGCATTTT. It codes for CASSSVTDPNGQPQHF.

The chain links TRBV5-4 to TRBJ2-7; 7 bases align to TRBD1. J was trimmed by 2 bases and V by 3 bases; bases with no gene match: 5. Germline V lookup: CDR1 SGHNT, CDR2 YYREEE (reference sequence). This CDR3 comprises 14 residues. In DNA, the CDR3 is TGTGCCAGCAGCTCCGGGACAGTCCCCTACGAGCAGTACTTC. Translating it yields CASSSGTVPYEQYF. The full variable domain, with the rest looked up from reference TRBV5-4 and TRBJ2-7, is ETGVTQSPTHLIKTRGQQVTLRCSSQSGHNTVSWYQQALGQGPQFIFQYYREEENGRGNFPPRFSGLQFPNYSSELNVNALELDDSALYLCASSSGTVPYEQYFGPGTRLTVT.

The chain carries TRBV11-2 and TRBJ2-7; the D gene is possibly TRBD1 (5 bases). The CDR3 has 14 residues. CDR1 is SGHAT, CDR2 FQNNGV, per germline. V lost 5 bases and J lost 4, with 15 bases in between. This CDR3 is CASSPRDWTYEQYF. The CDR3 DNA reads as TGTGCCAGCAGCCCCAGGGATTGGACATACGAGCAGTACTTC.

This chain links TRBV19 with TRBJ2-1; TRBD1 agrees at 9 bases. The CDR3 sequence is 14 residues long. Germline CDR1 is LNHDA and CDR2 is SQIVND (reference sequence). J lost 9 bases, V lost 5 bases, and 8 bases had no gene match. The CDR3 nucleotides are TGTGCCAGTAGTCCTACTACAGGGGGCGCTGAGCAGTTCTTC. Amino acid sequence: CASSPTTGGAEQFF.

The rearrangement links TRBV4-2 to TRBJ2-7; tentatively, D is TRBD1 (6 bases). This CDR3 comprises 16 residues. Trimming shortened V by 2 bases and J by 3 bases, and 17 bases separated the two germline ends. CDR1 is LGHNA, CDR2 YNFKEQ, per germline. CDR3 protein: CASSQRGTPGNYEQYF. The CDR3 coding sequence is TGTGCCAGCAGCCAAAGGGGGACACCGGGAAACTACGAGCAGTACTTC.

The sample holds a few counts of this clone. In DNA, the CDR3 is TGTGCCAGCAGCTTAGGTGGCGGGGGCTATGGCTACACCTTC. It translates to CASSLGGGGYGYTF. The chain links TRBV5-4 to TRBJ1-2; TRBD1 is a possible D gene (5 bases). V was cut by 2 bases and J by 4 bases, with 12 bases left in between. The CDR3 covers 14 residues. Per the germline V gene, CDR1 is SGHNT and CDR2 is YYREEE (reference sequence).

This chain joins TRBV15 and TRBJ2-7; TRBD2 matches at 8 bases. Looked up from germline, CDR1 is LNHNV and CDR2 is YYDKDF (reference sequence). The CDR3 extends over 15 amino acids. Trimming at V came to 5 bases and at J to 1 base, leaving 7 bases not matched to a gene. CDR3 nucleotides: TGTGCCACCAGCTTAGAGCGGGAGCCTTCCTACGAGCAGTACTTC. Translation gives CATSLEREPSYEQYF.

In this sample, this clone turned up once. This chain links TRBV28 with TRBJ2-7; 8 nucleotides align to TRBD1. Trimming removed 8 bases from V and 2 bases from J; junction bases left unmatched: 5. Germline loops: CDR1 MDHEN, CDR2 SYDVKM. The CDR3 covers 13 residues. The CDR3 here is CASSDRGPYEQYF. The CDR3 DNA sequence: TGTGCCAGCTCCGACAGGGGCCCCTACGAGCAGTACTTC.

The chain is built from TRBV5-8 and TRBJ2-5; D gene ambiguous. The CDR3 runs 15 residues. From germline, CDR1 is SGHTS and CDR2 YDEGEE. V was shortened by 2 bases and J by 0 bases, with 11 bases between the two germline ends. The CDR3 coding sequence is TGTGCCAGCAGCTTAAAGGGCATGTACCAAGAGACCCAGTACTTC. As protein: CASSLKGMYQETQYF.

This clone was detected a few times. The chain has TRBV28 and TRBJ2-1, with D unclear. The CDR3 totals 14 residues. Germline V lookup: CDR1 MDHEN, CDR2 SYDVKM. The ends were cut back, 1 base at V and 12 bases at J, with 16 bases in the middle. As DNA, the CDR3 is TGTGCCAGCAGTTTATTTTCACGAGCCTCTCCGCAGTTCTTC. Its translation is CASSLFSRASPQFF.

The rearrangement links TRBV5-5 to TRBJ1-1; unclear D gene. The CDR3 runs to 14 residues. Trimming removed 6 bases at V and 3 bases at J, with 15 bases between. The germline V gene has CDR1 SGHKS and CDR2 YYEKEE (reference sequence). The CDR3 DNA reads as TGTGCCAGCACCCCAATGGCAGGACACACTGAAGCTTTCTTT. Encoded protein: CASTPMAGHTEAFF.

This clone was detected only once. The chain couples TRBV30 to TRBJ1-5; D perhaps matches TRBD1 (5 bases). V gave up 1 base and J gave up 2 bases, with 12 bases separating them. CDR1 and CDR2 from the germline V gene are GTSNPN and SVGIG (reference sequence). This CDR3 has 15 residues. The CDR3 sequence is CAWSARPGGNQPQHF. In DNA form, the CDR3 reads TGTGCCTGGAGTGCCCGACCGGGGGGCAATCAGCCCCAGCATTTT.